The 10 T cell receptor beta chains below were found in one sample sequenced in a study of beta chain features in type 1 diabetes. Broader study findings: In every one of the four CD4+ subsets, TCRB CDR3s were moderately but significantly shorter in Type 1 diabetes patients.

The investigators reverse transcribed all of the isolated RNA, so they sequenced expressed TCRB transcripts. Repertoires were generated with immunoSEQ multiplex PCR, while TCRdb's copy carries only in-frame clones and drops some. The sample has 630,000 or so clones, more than 13% seen once; the top ten hold roughly 0.04%. For these receptors, no antigen is known. The sequencing sample was made of naive CD4+ T cells from blood. The receptors come from a man aged 18-30 years with type 1 diabetes.

This sequence joins TRBV6-1 and TRBJ2-1; 7 bases are a match to TRBD2. V trimming: 5 bases; J trimming: 2 bases; junction bases outside the gene matches: 6. CDR1 is MNHNS, CDR2 SASEGT, per germline. This CDR3 comprises 15 residues. The CDR3: CASSRLAETYNEQFF. CDR3 coding DNA: TGTGCCAGCAGTCGTCTAGCGGAGACCTACAATGAGCAGTTCTTC.

The chain uses TRBV23-1 and TRBJ2-5, with D hard to call. TRBV23-1 is noted as an ORF with a role that remains uncertain. V gave up 0 bases and J gave up 4 bases, with 3 bases separating them. The CDR3 runs 12 residues. The chain's CDR3 is CASSQSGETQYF. CDR3 DNA: TGCGCCAGCAGTCAATCGGGAGAGACCCAGTACTTC.

This clone has just a few counts. The genes are TRBV27 and TRBJ1-2, with TRBD1 as a possible D gene (6 bases). V gave up 2 bases and J gave up 7 bases, with 14 bases separating them. Per the germline V gene, CDR1 is MNHEY and CDR2 is SMNVEV (reference sequence). This CDR3 is 14 amino acids long. The CDR3 sequence is CASSLKGRGGGYTF. As DNA, the CDR3 is TGTGCCAGCAGTTTAAAAGGCAGGGGCGGTGGCTACACCTTC.

There are a few counts of this clone. The V gene is TRBV19, the J gene TRBJ2-1, with D maybe TRBD2 (6 bases). Germline V gene lookup returns CDR1 LNHDA and CDR2 SQIVND (reference sequence). The CDR3 has 14 amino acids. V lost 3 bases and J lost 10, with 16 bases in between. The CDR3 loop is CASSISAGQVEQFF. CDR3 DNA: TGTGCCAGTAGTATCTCGGCGGGGCAGGTAGAGCAGTTCTTC. The full variable domain, in which reference TRBV19 and TRBJ2-1 provide the parts outside the CDR3, is DGGITQSPKYLFRKEGQNVTLSCEQNLNHDAMYWYRQDPGQGLRLIYYSQIVNDFQKGDIAEGYSVSREKKESFPLTVTSAQKNPTAFYLCASSISAGQVEQFFGPGTRLTVL.

This clone was found a few times. The chain combines TRBV6-5 with TRBJ2-1, with a tentative D call TRBD1 (6 bases). CDR1 MNHEY and CDR2 SVGAGI come from the germline V gene. The V gene lost 0 bases and the J gene lost 6 bases, with 12 bases spanning the gap. The CDR3 covers 15 residues. The CDR3 region is CASSYSPDSLNEQFF. The CDR3 DNA reads as TGTGCCAGCAGTTACTCCCCGGACAGTCTCAATGAGCAGTTCTTC.

The genes are TRBV28 and TRBJ1-1, with no clear D. This CDR3 is 11 amino acids long. Germline assignment: CDR1 MDHEN and CDR2 SYDVKM. V was cut by 5 bases and J by 10 bases, with 11 bases left in between. The CDR3 sequence: CASSLVDPAFF. The CDR3 DNA follows: TGTGCCAGCAGTCTGGTGGATCCAGCTTTCTTT.

This clone was detected a few times. V is TRBV7-9 and J is TRBJ1-4; 7 bases are shared with TRBD1. CDR1 and CDR2 from the germline V gene are SEHNR and FQNEAQ (reference sequence). With 5 bases clipped from V and 6 bases from J, the junction kept 3 bases outside the gene matches. CDR3 length: 13 amino acids. CDR3 in DNA: TGTGCCAGCAGCGTCGGGACAGATGAAAAACTGTTTTTT. It codes for CASSVGTDEKLFF.

This clone was seen more than once but under ten times. This chain connects TRBV5-1 to TRBJ2-5; 9 bases fit TRBD1. Per germline, CDR1 SGHRS and CDR2 YFSETQ. V was clipped by 4 bases and J by 9 bases; unmatched bases: 10. The CDR3 loop spans 14 amino acids. The CDR3 DNA reads TGCGCCAGCAGCCTCGGGACAGGGCAGTTGGCCCAGTACTTC. It codes for CASSLGTGQLAQYF.

This rearrangement joins TRBV30 to TRBJ1-2; D gene unclear. Trimming cost V 2 bases and J 8 bases, with 9 bases left between them. Looked up from germline, CDR1 is GTSNPN and CDR2 is SVGIG (reference sequence). CDR3 size: 11 residues. DNA of the CDR3: TGTGCCTGGAGTCCTATTGGGGGCTACACCTTC. It codes for CAWSPIGGYTF.

This clone has only a few counts. The chain links TRBV9 to TRBJ2-5; D call uncertain. V lost 3 bases and J 2 bases, leaving 11 bases between the germline ends. Germline V gene sequence: CDR1 SGDLS, CDR2 YYNGEE. CDR3 size: 14 residues. The CDR3 is CASSGNQTQETQYF. The CDR3 DNA sequence: TGTGCCAGCAGCGGGAACCAGACTCAAGAGACCCAGTACTTC. The variable domain in full, with the rest retrieved from reference TRBV9 and TRBJ2-5, is DSGVTQTPKHLITATGQRVTLRCSPRSGDLSVYWYQQSLDQGLQFLIQYYNGEERAKGNILERFSAQQFPDLHSELNLSSLELGDSALYFCASSGNQTQETQYFGPGTRLLVL.